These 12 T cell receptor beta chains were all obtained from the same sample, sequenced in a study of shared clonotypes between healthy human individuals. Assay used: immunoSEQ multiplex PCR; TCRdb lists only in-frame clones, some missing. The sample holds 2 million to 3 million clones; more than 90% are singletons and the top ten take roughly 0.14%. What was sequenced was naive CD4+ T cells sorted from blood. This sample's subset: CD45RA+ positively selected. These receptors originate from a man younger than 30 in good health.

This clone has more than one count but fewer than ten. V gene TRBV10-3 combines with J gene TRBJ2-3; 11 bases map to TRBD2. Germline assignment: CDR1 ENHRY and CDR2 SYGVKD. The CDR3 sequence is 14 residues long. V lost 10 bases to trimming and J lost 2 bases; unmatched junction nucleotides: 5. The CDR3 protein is CATRLAGHTDTQYF. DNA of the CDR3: TGTGCCACCCGACTAGCGGGACACACAGATACGCAGTATTTT.

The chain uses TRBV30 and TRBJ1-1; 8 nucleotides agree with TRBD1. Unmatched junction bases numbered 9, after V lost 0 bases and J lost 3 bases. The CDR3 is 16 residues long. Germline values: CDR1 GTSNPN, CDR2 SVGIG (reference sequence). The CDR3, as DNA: TGTGCCTGGAGTGTTAAAACTGGCAGGGGGCACACTGAAGCTTTCTTT. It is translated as CAWSVKTGRGHTEAFF.

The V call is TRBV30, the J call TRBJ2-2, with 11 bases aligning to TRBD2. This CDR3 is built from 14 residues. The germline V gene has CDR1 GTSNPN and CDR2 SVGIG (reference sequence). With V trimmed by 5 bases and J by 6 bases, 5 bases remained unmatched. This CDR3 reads CAWVGTSGPGELFF. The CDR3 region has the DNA TGTGCCTGGGTTGGGACTAGCGGACCCGGGGAGCTGTTTTTT.

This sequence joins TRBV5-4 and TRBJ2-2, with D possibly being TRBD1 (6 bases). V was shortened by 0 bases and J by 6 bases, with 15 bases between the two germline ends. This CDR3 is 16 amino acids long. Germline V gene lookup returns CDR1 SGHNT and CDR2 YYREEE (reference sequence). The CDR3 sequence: CASSLAAGAVSGELFF. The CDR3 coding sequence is TGTGCCAGCAGCTTGGCGGCAGGGGCCGTCTCCGGGGAGCTGTTTTTT.

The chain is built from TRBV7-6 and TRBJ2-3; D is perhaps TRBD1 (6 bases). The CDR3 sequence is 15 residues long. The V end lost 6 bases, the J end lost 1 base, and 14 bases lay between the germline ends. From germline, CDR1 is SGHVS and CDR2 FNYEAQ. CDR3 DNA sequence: TGTGCCAGCAGACAATCAGGGGTCGGCACAGATACGCAGTATTTT. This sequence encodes CASRQSGVGTDTQYF.

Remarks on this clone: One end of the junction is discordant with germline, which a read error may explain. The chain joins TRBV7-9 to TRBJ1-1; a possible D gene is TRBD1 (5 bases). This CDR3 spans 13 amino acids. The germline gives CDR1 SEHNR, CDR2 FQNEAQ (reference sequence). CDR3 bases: TGTGCCAGCAGCTTCCGGGGGAACCCTGAAGCTTTCTTT. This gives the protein CASSFRGNPEAFF.

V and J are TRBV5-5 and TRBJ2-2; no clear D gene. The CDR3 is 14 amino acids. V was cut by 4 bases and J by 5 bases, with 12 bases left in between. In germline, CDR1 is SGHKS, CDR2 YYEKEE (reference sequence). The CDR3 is CASSPPLGTGELFF. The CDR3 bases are TGTGCCAGCAGCCCACCTTTGGGAACCGGGGAGCTGTTTTTT.

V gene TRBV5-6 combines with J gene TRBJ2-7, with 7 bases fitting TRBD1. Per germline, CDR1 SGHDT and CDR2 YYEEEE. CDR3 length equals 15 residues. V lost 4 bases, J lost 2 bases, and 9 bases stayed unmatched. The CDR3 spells CASSPRKGATYEQYF. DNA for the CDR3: TGTGCCAGCAGCCCCCGGAAGGGGGCCACCTACGAGCAGTACTTC.

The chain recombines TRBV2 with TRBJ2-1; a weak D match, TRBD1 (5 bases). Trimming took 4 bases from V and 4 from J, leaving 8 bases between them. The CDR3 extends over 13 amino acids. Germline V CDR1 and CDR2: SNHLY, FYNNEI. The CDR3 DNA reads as TGTGCCAGCAGTGTCTACAGGTACAATGAGCAGTTCTTC. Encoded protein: CASSVYRYNEQFF.

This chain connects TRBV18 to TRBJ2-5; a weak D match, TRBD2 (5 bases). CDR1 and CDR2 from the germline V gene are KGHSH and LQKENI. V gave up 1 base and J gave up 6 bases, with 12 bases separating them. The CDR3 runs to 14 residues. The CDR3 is CASSPQRGLKTQYF. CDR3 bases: TGTGCCAGCTCACCACAGAGAGGGCTTAAGACCCAGTACTTC.

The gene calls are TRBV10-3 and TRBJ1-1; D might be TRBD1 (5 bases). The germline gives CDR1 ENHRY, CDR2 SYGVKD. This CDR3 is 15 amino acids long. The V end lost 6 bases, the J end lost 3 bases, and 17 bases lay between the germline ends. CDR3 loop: CAIRPGTGWDTEAFF. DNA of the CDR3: TGTGCCATCAGGCCGGGGACCGGATGGGACACTGAAGCTTTCTTT.

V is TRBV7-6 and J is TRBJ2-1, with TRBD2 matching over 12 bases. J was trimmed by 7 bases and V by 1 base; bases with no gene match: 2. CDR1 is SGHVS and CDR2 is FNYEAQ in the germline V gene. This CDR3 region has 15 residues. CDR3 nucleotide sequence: TGTGCCAGCAGCTTAGGACTAGCGGGGGTTAATGAGCAGTTCTTC. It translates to CASSLGLAGVNEQFF. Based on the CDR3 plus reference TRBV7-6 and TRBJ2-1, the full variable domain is GAGVSQSPRYKVTKRGQDVALRCDPISGHVSLYWYRQALGQGPEFLTYFNYEAQQDKSGLPNDRFSAERPEGSISTLTIQRTEQRDSAMYRCASSLGLAGVNEQFFGPGTRLTVL.